This section outlines one T cell receptor (beta chain) sequence together with its context. Its antigen is not known. Partitioning of CD4+ cells yielded a CD45RA+ naive subset and a CD45RA-negative memory subset. This record comes from a study of shared clonotypes between healthy human individuals. Overall study: The study used three CD4 naive, three CD4 memory, two CD8 naive and one CD8 memory plate per donor.

Study results and caveats: It was anticipated that sequencing depth would influence how many clonotypes donors shared. Against clonotypes common to all four donors, non-shared ones had lower generation probabilities.

Measured with immunoSEQ multiplex PCR; TCRdb has only the in-frame clones, and not every one. This repertoire shows approximately 500,000 clones, 90% to 96% found once; its top ten account for under 0.06%. Germline lookup yields CDR1 SGHAT and CDR2 FQNNGV. The CDR3 contains 15 residues. V was cut by 3 bases and J by 4 bases, with 13 bases left in between. This sequence was found in a woman aged 25 to 45 in good health. The V gene is TRBV11-2, the J gene TRBJ1-5; D gene unclear. Sequences were obtained from naive CD4+ T cells sorted from blood. Regarding subset: CD45RA+ positively selected. In DNA, the CDR3 is TGTGCCAGCAGCTTGTGGAGGGAGAGGAATCAGCCCCAGCATTTT. Protein product: CASSLWRERNQPQHF. The full variable domain, in which reference TRBV11-2 and TRBJ1-5 provide the parts outside the CDR3, is EAGVAQSPRYKIIEKRQSVAFWCNPISGHATLYWYQQILGQGPKLLIQFQNNGVVDDSQLPKDRFSAERLKGVDSTLKIQPAKLEDSAVYLCASSLWRERNQPQHFGDGTRLSIL.